The 7 T cell receptor beta chains presented below share a single source sample, sequenced in a study of cytomegalovirus exposure and HLA in healthy donors. Vbeta (60) and Jbeta (13) primers were used in the PCR. Clones were sequenced by immunoSEQ multiplex PCR, and TCRdb holds only the in-frame ones, with some missing. Altogether approximately 90,000 clones are present, approximately 76% being singletons, with the ten largest covering just over 1.4%. Input material: PBMCs. All receptors come from a male donor in good health and CMV-seronegative.

The chain carries TRBV4-3 and TRBJ1-2, with D perhaps matching TRBD1 (6 bases). This CDR3 contains 15 residues. Germline values: CDR1 LGHNA, CDR2 YSLEER. Trimming stripped 4 bases from V and 2 bases from J, with 14 bases between. The CDR3 DNA sequence: TGCGCCAGCAGCCGGGAATTGGGACAAAACTATGGCTACACCTTC. This sequence encodes CASSRELGQNYGYTF.

The chain is built from TRBV6-4 and TRBJ1-1; perhaps TRBD1 as D (5 bases). V gave up 7 bases and J gave up 0 bases, with 18 bases separating them. The CDR3 sequence is 16 residues long. CDR1 and CDR2 from the germline V gene are MRHNA and SNTAGT. In nucleotides, the CDR3 is TGTGCCAGCAAAAGGGAGGCAGGGATAATGAACACTGAAGCTTTCTTT. Amino acids: CASKREAGIMNTEAFF.

CDR3 protein: CASSFTSGPGELFF. CDR3 DNA sequence: TGTGCCAGCAGCTTCACGAGCGGCCCCGGGGAGCTGTTTTTT. V is TRBV7-3 and J is TRBJ2-2, with a possible D match to TRBD2 (5 bases). The CDR3 sequence is 14 residues long. V shed 3 bases and J shed 6 bases, with 11 bases lying between them. CDR1 and CDR2 from the germline V gene are SGHTA and FQGTGA.

CDR3 bases: TGTGCCAGCAGCACCCCAGGACAGGGACTTCGCTACGAGCAGTACTTC. It encodes CASSTPGQGLRYEQYF. This sequence joins TRBV21-1 and TRBJ2-7; whether TRBD1, the table's D call, matches the DNA was not checked. TRBV21-1 is a pseudogene. The CDR3 covers 16 residues.

The chain links TRBV14 to TRBJ2-1; 9 bases match TRBD2. With 1 base clipped from V and 9 bases from J, the junction kept 4 bases outside the gene matches. The CDR3 length is 14 residues. Germline assignment: CDR1 SGHDN and CDR2 FVKESK. CDR3 protein: CASSQGAGGREQFF. CDR3 nucleotides: TGTGCCAGCAGCCAAGGGGCGGGGGGGCGTGAGCAGTTCTTC.

This clone was seen only once. The gene calls are TRBV7-9 and TRBJ1-1; D uncertain. CDR3 length equals 14 residues. Per the germline V gene, CDR1 is SEHNR and CDR2 is FQNEAQ (reference sequence). CDR3 DNA sequence: TGTTCAAGCAGAATGCGGCATACGAACACTGAAGCTTTCTTT. Amino acids: CSSRMRHTNTEAFF.

This chain uses TRBV7-9 with TRBJ1-5; a possible D gene is TRBD1 (5 bases). Trimming removed 8 bases at V and 5 bases at J, with 13 bases between. Germline V gives CDR1 SEHNR, CDR2 FQNEAQ (reference sequence). The CDR3 has 13 amino acids. The CDR3 sequence: CASSSGEDQPQHF. The CDR3 DNA follows: TGTGCCAGCTCCTCGGGGGAAGATCAGCCCCAGCATTTT.